The source of this T cell receptor beta chain is a study of blood T cell repertoires in COVID-19. About the research overall: Some COVID-19 samples were acute and others convalescent; all came from the United States, Italy and Spain.

V lost 1 base and J lost 4, with 11 bases in between. Germline V gene data show CDR1 as LGHNA and CDR2 as YSLEER. There are 15 residues in the CDR3. Here immunoSEQ multiplex PCR was the method, and the copy in TCRdb shows in-frame clones only, minus some. The sample consists of about 150,000 clones, over 75% of them appearing once. This rearrangement joins TRBV4-3 to TRBJ2-1; D is undetermined. Sequenced: peripheral blood. The receptor's source is a man in his sixties with COVID-19, enrolled during active disease. CDR3 nucleotide sequence: TGCGCCAGCAGCCAAGCTTCGGTCGTTTACAATGAGCAGTTCTTC. This gives the protein CASSQASVVYNEQFF.